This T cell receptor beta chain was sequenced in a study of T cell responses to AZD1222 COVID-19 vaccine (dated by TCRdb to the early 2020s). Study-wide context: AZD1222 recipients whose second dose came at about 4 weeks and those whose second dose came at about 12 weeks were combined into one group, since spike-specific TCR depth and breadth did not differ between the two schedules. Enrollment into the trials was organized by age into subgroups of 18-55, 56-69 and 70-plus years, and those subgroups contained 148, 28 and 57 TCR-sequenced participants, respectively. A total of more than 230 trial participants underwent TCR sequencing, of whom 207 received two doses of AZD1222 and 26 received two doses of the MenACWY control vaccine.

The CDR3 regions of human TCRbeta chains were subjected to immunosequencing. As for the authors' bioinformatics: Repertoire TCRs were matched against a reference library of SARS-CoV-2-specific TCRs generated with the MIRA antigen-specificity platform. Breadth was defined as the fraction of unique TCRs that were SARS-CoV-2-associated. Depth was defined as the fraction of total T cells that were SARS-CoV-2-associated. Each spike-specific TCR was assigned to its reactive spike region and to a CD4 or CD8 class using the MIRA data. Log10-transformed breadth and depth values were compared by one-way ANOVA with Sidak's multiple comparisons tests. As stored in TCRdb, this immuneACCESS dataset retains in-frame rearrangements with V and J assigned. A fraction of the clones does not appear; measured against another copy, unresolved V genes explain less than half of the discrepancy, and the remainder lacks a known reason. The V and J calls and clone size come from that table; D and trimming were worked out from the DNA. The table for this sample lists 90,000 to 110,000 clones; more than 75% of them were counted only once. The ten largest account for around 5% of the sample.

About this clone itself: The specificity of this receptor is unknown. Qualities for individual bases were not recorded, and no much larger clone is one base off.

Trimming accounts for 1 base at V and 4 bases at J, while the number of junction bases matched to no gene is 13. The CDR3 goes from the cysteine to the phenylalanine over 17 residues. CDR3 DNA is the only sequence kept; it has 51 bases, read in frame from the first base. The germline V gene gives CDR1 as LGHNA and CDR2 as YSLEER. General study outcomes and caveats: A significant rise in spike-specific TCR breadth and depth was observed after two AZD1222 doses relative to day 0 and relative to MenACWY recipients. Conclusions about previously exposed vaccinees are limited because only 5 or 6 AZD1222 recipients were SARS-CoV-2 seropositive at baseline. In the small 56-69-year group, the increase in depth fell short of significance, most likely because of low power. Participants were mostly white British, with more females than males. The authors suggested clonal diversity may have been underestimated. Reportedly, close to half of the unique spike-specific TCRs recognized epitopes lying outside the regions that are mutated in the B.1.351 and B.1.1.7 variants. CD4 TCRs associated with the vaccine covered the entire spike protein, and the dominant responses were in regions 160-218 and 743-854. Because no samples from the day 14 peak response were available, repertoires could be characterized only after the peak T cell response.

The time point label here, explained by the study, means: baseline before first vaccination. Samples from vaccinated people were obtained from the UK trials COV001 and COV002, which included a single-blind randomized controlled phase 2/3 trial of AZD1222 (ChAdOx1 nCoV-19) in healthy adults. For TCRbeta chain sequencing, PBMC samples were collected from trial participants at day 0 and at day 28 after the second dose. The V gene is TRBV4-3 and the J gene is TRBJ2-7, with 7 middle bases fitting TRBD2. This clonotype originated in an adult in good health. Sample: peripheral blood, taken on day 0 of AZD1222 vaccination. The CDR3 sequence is CASSQAPGASGRYEQYF. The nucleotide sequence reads TGCGCCAGCAGCCAAGCACCCGGGGCTAGCGGACGATACGAGCAGTACTTC.